This T cell receptor (beta chain) emerged from a study of blood T cell repertoires in COVID-19. In the study overall: Material from acute and convalescent COVID-19 was sourced from the United States, Italy and Spain. T cells, B-cell-depleted T cells, or PBMCs provided the cDNA or gDNA that served as material.

Germline assignment: CDR1 LNHNV and CDR2 YYDKDF (reference sequence). CDR3 size: 16 residues. V trimming: 4 bases; J trimming: 8 bases; junction bases outside the gene matches: 8. In the original processing: Quantification of nucleated cells was approximated via reference gene primer amplification. Produced via immunoSEQ multiplex PCR; TCRdb's table is partial and in-frame only. V, J and clone size are those of that table, while D and trimming were read from the DNA. The top ten clones hold under 1.2% of a sample with fewer than 500,000 clones, roughly 77% of them seen once. Sequenced sample: peripheral blood. This clonotype originated in a human donor with acute or convalescent COVID-19. The donor label of this sample is uncertain. The chain recombines TRBV15 with TRBJ2-1; 13 nucleotides line up with TRBD2. CDR3 in amino acids: CATSTPTSGGVDEQFF. CDR3 nucleotides: TGTGCCACCAGCACCCCAACTAGCGGGGGGGTCGATGAGCAGTTCTTC.